This T cell receptor beta chain was profiled in a study of T cell responses to AZD1222 COVID-19 vaccine. Study-wide results and caveats: With two AZD1222 doses given, Spike-specific TCR breadth and depth both rose. Clonal diversity was possibly underestimated, and the donors were mostly white British, with more females. Recipients of AZD1222 seropositive at baseline numbered only 6 or 7. Vaccine-associated CD4 TCRs ranged over spike, dominating at 160-218 and 743-854.

This CDR3 has 16 amino acids. V shed 5 bases, J shed 4 bases, and the junction held 11 bases outside the gene matches. Per germline, CDR1 SEHNR and CDR2 FQNEAQ (reference sequence). Here immunoSEQ multiplex PCR was the method, and the copy in TCRdb shows in-frame clones only, minus some. This table has more than 85,000 clones, roughly 88% appearing once. As regards this clone: Its specificity is not known.

This receptor was obtained from an adult in good health. The chain uses TRBV7-9 and TRBJ1-5; 7 nucleotides line up with TRBD1. The sample was peripheral blood, taken on day 0 of AZD1222 vaccination. CDR3 in amino acids: CASSRVSRDRNQPQHF. The CDR3 coding sequence is TGTGCCAGCAGCCGTGTAAGCCGGGACAGAAATCAGCCCCAGCATTTT.